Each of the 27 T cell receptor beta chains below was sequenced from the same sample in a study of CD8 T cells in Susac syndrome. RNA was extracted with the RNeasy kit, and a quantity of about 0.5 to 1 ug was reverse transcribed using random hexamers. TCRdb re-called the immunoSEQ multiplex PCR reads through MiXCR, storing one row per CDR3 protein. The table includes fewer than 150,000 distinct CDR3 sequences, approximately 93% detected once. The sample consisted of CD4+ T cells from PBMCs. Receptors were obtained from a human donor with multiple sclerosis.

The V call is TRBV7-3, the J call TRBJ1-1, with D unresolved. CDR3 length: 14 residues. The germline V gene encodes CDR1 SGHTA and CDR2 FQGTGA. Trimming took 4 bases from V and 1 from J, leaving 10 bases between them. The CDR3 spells CASSSEAGNTEAFF. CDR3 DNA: TGTGCCAGCAGCTCGGAAGCGGGGAACACTGAAGCTTTCTTT.

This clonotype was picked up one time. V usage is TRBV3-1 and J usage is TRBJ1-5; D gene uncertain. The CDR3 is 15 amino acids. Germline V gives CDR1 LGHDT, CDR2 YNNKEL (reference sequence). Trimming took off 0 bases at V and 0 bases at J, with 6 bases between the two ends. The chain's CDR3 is CASSQDTVSNQPQHF. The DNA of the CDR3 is TGTGCCAGCAGCCAAGACACTGTTAGCAATCAGCCCCAGCATTTT.

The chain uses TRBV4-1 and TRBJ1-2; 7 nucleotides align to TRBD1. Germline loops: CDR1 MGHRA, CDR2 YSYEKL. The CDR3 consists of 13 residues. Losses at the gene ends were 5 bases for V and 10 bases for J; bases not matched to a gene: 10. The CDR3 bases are TGCGCCAGCAGCTACGGGACAGCGGAGGACTACACCTTC. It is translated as CASSYGTAEDYTF.

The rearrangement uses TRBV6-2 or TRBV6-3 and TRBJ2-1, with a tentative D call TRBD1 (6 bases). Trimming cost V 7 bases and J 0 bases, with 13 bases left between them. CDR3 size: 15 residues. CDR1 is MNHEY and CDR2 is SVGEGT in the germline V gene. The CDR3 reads CASTFGQSSYNEQFF. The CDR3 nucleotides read TGTGCCAGCACTTTTGGACAGAGCTCCTACAATGAGCAGTTCTTC.

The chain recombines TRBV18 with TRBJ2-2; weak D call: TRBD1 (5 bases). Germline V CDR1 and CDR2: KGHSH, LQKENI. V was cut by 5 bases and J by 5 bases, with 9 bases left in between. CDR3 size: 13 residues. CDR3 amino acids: CASSTRETGELFF. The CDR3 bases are TGTGCCAGCTCAACCAGGGAAACCGGGGAGCTGTTTTTT.

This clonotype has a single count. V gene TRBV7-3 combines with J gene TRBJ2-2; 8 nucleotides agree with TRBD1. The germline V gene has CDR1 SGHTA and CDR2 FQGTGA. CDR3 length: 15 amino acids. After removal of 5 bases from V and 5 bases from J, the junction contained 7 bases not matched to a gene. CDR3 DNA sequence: TGTGCCAGCAGCCAACCGCAGGGGGCAACCGGGGAGCTGTTTTTT. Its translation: CASSQPQGATGELFF.

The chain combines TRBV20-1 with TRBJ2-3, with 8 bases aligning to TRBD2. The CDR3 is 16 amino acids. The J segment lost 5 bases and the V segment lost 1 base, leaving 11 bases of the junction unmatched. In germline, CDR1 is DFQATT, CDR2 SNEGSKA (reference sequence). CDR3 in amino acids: CSARGPAGDSRDTQYF. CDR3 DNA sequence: TGCAGTGCTAGAGGCCCAGCGGGGGATTCTAGAGATACGCAGTATTTT.

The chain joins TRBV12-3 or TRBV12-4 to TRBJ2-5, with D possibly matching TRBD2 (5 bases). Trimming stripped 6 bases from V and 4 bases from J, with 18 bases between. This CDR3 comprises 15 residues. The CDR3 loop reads CASSRTAGGRETQYF. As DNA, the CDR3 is TGTGCCAGCAGCCGAACGGCGGGCGGACGAGAGACCCAGTACTTC.

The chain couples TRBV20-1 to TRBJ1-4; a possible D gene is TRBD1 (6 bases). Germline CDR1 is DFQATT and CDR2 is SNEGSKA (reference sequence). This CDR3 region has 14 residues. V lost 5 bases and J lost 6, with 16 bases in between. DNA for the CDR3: TGCAGTGCTCTCATCACAGGGAAGGATGAAAAACTGTTTTTT. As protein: CSALITGKDEKLFF.

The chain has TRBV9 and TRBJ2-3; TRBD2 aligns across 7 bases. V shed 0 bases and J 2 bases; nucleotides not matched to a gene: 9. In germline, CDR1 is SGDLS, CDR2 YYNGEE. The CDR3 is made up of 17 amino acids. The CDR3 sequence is CASSVAGGGGATDTQYF. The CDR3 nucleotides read TGTGCCAGCAGCGTAGCTGGAGGCGGGGGAGCCACAGATACGCAGTATTTT.

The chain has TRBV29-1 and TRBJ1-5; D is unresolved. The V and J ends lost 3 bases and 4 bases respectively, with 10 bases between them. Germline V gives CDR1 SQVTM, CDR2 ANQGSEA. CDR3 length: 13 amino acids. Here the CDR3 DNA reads TGCAGCGTTGAGTCGGGCGGGAATCAGCCCCAGCATTTT. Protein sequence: CSVESGGNQPQHF.

The CDR3 bases are TGTGCTAGTGGTCCGGGACAGGGGCTTCGGGAGACCCAGTACTTC. It encodes CASGPGQGLRETQYF. The chain carries TRBV12-5 and TRBJ2-5; 10 nucleotides line up with TRBD1. The CDR3 runs 15 residues. Germline assignment: CDR1 LGHNT and CDR2 FRNRAP. After removal of 5 bases from V and 5 bases from J, the junction contained 8 bases not matched to a gene.

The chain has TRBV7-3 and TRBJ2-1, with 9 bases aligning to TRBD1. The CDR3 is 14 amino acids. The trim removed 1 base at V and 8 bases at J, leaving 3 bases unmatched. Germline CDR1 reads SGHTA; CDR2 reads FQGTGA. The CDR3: CASSLSRTGDEQFF. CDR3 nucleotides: TGTGCCAGCAGCTTAAGCAGGACAGGGGATGAGCAGTTCTTC.

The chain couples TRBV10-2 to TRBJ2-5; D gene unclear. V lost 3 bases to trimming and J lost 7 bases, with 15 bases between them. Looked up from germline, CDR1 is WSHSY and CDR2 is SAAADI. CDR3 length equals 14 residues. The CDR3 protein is CASSDRTPAGTQYF. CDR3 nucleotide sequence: TGCGCCAGCAGTGATCGGACGCCTGCCGGGACCCAGTACTTC.

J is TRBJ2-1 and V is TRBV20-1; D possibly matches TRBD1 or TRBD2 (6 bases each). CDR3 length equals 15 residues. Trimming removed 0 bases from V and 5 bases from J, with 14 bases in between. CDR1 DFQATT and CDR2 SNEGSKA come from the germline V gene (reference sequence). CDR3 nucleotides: TGCAGTGCTAGAGATACCAGGGGAGGACACAATGAGCAGTTCTTC. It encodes CSARDTRGGHNEQFF.

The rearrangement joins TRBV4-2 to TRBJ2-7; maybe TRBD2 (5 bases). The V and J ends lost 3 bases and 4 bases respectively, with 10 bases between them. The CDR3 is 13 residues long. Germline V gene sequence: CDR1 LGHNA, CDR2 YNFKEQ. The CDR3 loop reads CASSHLDSYEQYF. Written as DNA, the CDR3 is TGTGCCAGCAGCCACCTGGACTCTTACGAGCAGTACTTC.

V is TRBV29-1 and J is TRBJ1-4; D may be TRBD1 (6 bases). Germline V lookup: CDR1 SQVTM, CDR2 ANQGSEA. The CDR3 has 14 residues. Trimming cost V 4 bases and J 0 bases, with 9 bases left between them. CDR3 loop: CSVATGPTNEKLFF. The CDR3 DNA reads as TGCAGCGTTGCTACAGGGCCAACTAATGAAAAACTGTTTTTT.

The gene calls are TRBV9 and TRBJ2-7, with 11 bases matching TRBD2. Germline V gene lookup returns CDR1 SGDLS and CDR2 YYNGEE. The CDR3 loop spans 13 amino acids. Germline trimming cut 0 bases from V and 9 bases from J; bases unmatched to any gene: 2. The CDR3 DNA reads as TGTGCCAGCAGCGTAGGACTAGCGGGGAGGCAGTACTTC. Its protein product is CASSVGLAGRQYF.

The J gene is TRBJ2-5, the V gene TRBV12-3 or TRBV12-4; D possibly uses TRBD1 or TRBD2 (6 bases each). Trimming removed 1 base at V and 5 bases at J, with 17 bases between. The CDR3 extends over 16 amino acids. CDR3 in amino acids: CASSLVRRGLGETQYF. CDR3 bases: TGTGCCAGCAGTTTAGTACGACGGGGGCTGGGGGAGACCCAGTACTTC.

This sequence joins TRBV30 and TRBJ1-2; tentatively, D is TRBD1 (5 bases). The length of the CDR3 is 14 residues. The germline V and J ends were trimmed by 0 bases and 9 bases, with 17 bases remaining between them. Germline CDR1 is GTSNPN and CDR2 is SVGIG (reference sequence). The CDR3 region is CAWSVSPRGRRYTF. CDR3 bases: TGTGCCTGGAGTGTAAGTCCGCGGGGGAGACGCTACACCTTC.

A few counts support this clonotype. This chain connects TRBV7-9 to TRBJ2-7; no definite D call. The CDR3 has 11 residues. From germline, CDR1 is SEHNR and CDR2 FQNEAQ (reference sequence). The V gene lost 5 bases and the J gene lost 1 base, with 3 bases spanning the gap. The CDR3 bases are TGTGCCAGCAGCGCGTCCTACGAGCAGTACTTC. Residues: CASSASYEQYF.

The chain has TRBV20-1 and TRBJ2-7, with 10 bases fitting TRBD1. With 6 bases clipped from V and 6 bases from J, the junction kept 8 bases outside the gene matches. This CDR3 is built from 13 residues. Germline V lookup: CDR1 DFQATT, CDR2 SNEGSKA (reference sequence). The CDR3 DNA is TGCAGTGCAGCGACCGGACAGGGGGGCGAGCAGTACTTC. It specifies CSAATGQGGEQYF.

This chain's CDR3 is CSASGLAQETQYF. Here the CDR3 DNA reads TGCAGTGCTAGTGGGCTAGCACAAGAGACCCAGTACTTC. V gene TRBV20-1 combines with J gene TRBJ2-5, with D tentatively TRBD2 (5 bases). The germline V gene has CDR1 DFQATT and CDR2 SNEGSKA (reference sequence). This CDR3 region has 13 residues. V lost 3 bases to trimming and J lost 2 bases, with 10 bases between them.

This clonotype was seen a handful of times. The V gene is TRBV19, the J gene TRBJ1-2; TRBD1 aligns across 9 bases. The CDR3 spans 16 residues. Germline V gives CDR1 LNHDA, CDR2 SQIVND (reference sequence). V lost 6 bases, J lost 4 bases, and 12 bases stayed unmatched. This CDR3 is CASRALETGGTYGYTF. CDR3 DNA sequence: TGTGCCAGTAGAGCCCTCGAGACAGGGGGGACCTATGGCTACACCTTC.

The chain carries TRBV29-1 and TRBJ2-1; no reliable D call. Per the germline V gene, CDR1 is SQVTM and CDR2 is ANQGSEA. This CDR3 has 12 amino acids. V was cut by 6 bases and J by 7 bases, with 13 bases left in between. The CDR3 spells CSVWDTGNEQFF. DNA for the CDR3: TGCAGCGTGTGGGATACCGGGAATGAGCAGTTCTTC.

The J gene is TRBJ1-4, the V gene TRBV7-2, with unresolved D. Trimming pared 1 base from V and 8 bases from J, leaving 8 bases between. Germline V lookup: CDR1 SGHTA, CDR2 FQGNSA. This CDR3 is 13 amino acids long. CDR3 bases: TGTGCCAGCAGCTTAGGGCCGAGAGAAAAACTGTTTTTT. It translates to CASSLGPREKLFF.

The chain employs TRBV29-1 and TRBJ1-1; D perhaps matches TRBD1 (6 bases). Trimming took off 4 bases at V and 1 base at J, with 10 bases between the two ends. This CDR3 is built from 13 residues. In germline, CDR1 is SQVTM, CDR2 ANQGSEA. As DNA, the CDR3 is TGCAGCGTTGGGACAGAGCAGAACACTGAAGCTTTCTTT. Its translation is CSVGTEQNTEAFF.